This passage covers 12 T cell receptor beta chains from one sample sequenced in a study of T cells in Graves' hyperthyroidism and ophthalmopathy. RNA transcripts served as the template for amplifying TCR beta CDR3 regions. The HTBI primer set served for first-round RT-PCR of the TCR CDR3. One entry per CDR3 protein results from TCRdb running MiXCR on the multiplex PCR reads. The table shows hundreds of thousands of distinct CDR3 sequences, with approximately 42% occurring only once. The sequencing input was peripheral blood or thyroid tissue (not recorded which). The receptors shown here come from an adult man with Graves' disease, either hyperthyroidism or ophthalmopathy (not recorded which).

The chain couples TRBV6-5 to TRBJ1-3, with D possibly being TRBD1 (6 bases). Germline assignment: CDR1 MNHEY and CDR2 SVGAGI. The CDR3 is 16 residues long. Trimming cost V 2 bases and J 7 bases, with 18 bases left between them. CDR3 nucleotides: TGTGCCAGCAGTTACAGTACGGGGGCTTCAAGGAACACCATATATTTT. This gives the protein CASSYSTGASRNTIYF.

This clonotype appeared a few times. This chain links TRBV6-5 with TRBJ1-1; D call uncertain. CDR1 is MNHEY, CDR2 SVGAGI, per germline. This CDR3 region has 11 residues. Trimming removed 7 bases at V and 11 bases at J, with 14 bases between. Here the CDR3 DNA reads TGTGCCAGCAACGACGGTGAAGGGGCTTTCTTT. This sequence encodes CASNDGEGAFF.

The V call is TRBV12-3 or TRBV12-4, the J call TRBJ2-5; 12 bases map to TRBD2. J lost 0 bases, V lost 6 bases, and 5 bases had no gene match. This CDR3 region has 16 residues. DNA of the CDR3: TGTGCCAGCAGGTCCCGGACTAGCGGGAACCAAGAGACCCAGTACTTC. Translation: CASRSRTSGNQETQYF.

The V and J genes are TRBV3-1 and TRBJ1-4, with 10 bases aligning to TRBD1. With 5 bases clipped from V and 6 bases from J, the junction kept 3 bases outside the gene matches. The CDR3 is made up of 14 amino acids. Germline V gene sequence: CDR1 LGHDT, CDR2 YNNKEL (reference sequence). The chain's CDR3 is CASSEGTGDEKLFF. Here the CDR3 DNA reads TGTGCCAGCAGCGAAGGGACAGGGGATGAAAAACTGTTTTTT.

This clonotype was counted a few times. The DNA for the CDR3 is TGTGCCAGCAGCGCTTCTTTGAACACTGAAGCTTTCTTT. Its translation: CASSASLNTEAFF. The gene calls are TRBV7-2 and TRBJ1-1; D is ambiguous. V dropped 5 bases and J dropped 0 bases, with 7 bases sitting between them. Germline V gene sequence: CDR1 SGHTA, CDR2 FQGNSA. The CDR3 spans 13 residues.

The chain uses TRBV7-6 and TRBJ2-2; TRBD2 matches at 10 bases. Germline CDR1 SGHVS, CDR2 FNYEAQ. This CDR3 is 15 amino acids long. The V segment lost 6 bases and the J segment 4 bases; nucleotides outside the gene matches: 5. The CDR3 loop is CASRLGTSVTGELFF. The CDR3 DNA is TGTGCCAGCAGACTAGGGACTAGCGTCACCGGGGAGCTGTTTTTT.

The rearrangement uses TRBV9 and TRBJ1-6, with D hard to call. This CDR3 is built from 17 residues. V was trimmed by 4 bases and J by 10 bases, leaving 24 bases between them. The germline CDR1 and CDR2 sequences are SGDLS and YYNGEE. CDR3 in amino acids: CASSQDQAALGYSPLHF. The CDR3 nucleotides read TGTGCCAGCAGCCAAGATCAGGCAGCCCTGGGGTACTCACCCCTCCACTTT.

Points on this clonotype: The junction does not match germline at one end; this may be a read error. V gene TRBV7-3 combines with J gene TRBJ1-5, with D possibly TRBD1 on 5 matching bases. CDR3 size: 13 residues. Germline V gene lookup returns CDR1 SGHTA and CDR2 FQGTGA. The CDR3 region is CASSQEGYQPQHF. CDR3 DNA sequence: TGCGCCAGCAGCCAAGAGGGGTATCAGCCCCAGCATTTT.

The genes are TRBV29-1 and TRBJ1-1; perhaps TRBD1 as D (5 bases). The germline V gene has CDR1 SQVTM and CDR2 ANQGSEA. This CDR3 is 11 amino acids long. Trimming took 8 bases from V and 0 from J, leaving 7 bases between them. CDR3 in amino acids: CSRGLNTEAFF. As DNA, the CDR3 is TGCAGCCGGGGCCTGAACACTGAAGCTTTCTTT.

In this sample, this clonotype turned up a few times. CDR3 in DNA: TGCGCCAGCAGCTTGGGACAGACTATGAACTATGGCTACACCTTC. It specifies CASSLGQTMNYGYTF. The chain carries TRBV5-1 and TRBJ1-2, with D possibly matching TRBD1 (5 bases). Germline V gene sequence: CDR1 SGHRS, CDR2 YFSETQ. V dropped 0 bases and J dropped 2 bases, with 11 bases sitting between them. This CDR3 spans 15 amino acids.

V usage is TRBV7-3 and J usage is TRBJ2-5, with D maybe TRBD1 (6 bases). Per germline, CDR1 SGHTA and CDR2 FQGTGA. The CDR3 is made up of 14 amino acids. V lost 6 bases and J 2 bases, leaving 13 bases between the germline ends. The CDR3 region is CASRPDRMQETQYF. In DNA form, the CDR3 reads TGTGCCAGCAGGCCGGACAGAATGCAAGAGACCCAGTACTTC.

This CDR3 is CSVGGETF. The CDR3 DNA reads TGCAGCGTTGGTGGGGAAACCTTC. V gene TRBV29-1 combines with J gene TRBJ1-2; D unresolved. Between the trimmed V and J ends, which lost 4 bases and 14 bases, there was a span of 8 bases. The CDR3 loop spans 8 amino acids. Germline V gene data show CDR1 as SQVTM and CDR2 as ANQGSEA. Supplemented by reference TRBV29-1 and TRBJ1-2, the full variable domain reads SAVISQKPSRDICQRGTSLTIQCQVDSQVTMMFWYRQQPGQSLTLIATANQGSEATYESGFVIDKFPISRPNLTFSTLTVSNMSPEDSSIYLCSVGGETFGSGTRLTVV.